The present entry profiles one T cell receptor beta chain with its context. Its cognate antigen is unknown. TRB rearrangements spanning V, D and J were amplified using mixed TRB-A/B primers. TCRdb reprocessed the multiplex PCR reads with MiXCR, giving one entry per CDR3 protein. Found here are roughly 12,000 distinct CDR3 sequences, about 40% of them singletons; the top ten hold less than 8.5%. This sample is drawn from a study of T cell repertoires in aging, cancer and after chemotherapy. About the research overall: The whole study produced a dataset of several million TCR reads.

TCR beta rearrangements were amplified from peripheral blood genomic DNA. Germline CDR1 reads SGHNT; CDR2 reads YENEEA. Trimming took 5 bases from V and 2 from J; bases not matched to a gene: 5. CDR3 length: 14 residues. Broader study findings: Immunological memory after chemotherapy cannot be judged from the repertoire data. In healthy donors, age-related TCR diversity loss mainly reflected lost richness.

Sequenced material: blood. The sequence was collected from a human donor in good health. The donor label of this sample is uncertain. The chain uses TRBV11-3 and TRBJ2-7; TRBD2 aligns across 8 bases. The DNA of the CDR3 is TGTGCCAGCAGCCCCGCCGGGGGGGCCTACGAGCAGTACTTC. Protein sequence: CASSPAGGAYEQYF.